This is a list of T cell receptor beta chains from one sample in a study of T cell responses to AZD1222 COVID-19 vaccine. Data came from immunoSEQ multiplex PCR; TCRdb stores just in-frame clones and leaves some out. The repertoire holds 200,000 or so clones, with 94% as singletons. Sequencing was performed on peripheral blood, taken on day 0 of AZD1222 vaccination. The source of these receptors is an adult in good health. CDR3s include the opening cysteine and the closing phenylalanine or tryptophan. D genes are given only for firm matches. Size is omitted from some rows. Given values are once, few, many or a class for expanded clones.

j_call d_call clone_size v_call cdr3_aa cdr3_nt
TRBJ1-1 TRBD1 . TRBV19 CASSIPTGATEAFF TGTGCCAGTAGTATTCCAACAGGGGCCACTGAAGCTTTCTTT
TRBJ1-1 . . TRBV15 CATSRRRGPVTEAFF TGTGCCACCAGCAGACGTCGGGGCCCTGTCACTGAAGCTTTCTTT
TRBJ1-5 . . TRBV30 CAWSAGTEQPQHF TGTGCCTGGAGTGCAGGGACTGAACAGCCCCAGCATTTT
TRBJ1-2 . once TRBV9 CASRGTGGYTF TGTGCCAGCAGAGGCACAGGGGGCTACACCTTC
TRBJ2-7 TRBD2 once TRBV15 CATSRVLAGTYEQYF TGTGCCACCAGCAGAGTCCTAGCGGGGACCTACGAGCAGTACTTC
TRBJ2-7 TRBD1 . TRBV23-1 CASSHRQGSYEQYF TGCGCCAGCAGTCATCGACAGGGATCCTACGAGCAGTACTTC
TRBJ2-3 . . TRBV3-1/TRBV3-2 CASSQASTDTQYF TGTGCCAGCAGCCAAGCTAGCACAGATACGCAGTATTTT
TRBJ1-4 . . TRBV3-1/TRBV3-2 CASSQTPAGEKLFF TGTGCCAGCAGCCAGACCCCCGCGGGAGAAAAACTGTTTTTT
TRBJ1-1 . . TRBV30 CAWSGGRGTEAFF TGTGCCTGGAGCGGGGGGAGGGGGACTGAAGCTTTCTTT
TRBJ1-3 . . TRBV27 CASSFAPIGRSGNTIYF TGTGCCAGCAGTTTCGCTCCCATCGGAAGGAGCGGAAACACCATATATTTT
TRBJ2-5 TRBD2 . TRBV11-3 CASSKGGLAGGPETQYF TGTGCCAGCAGCAAAGGGGGACTAGCGGGAGGCCCCGAGACCCAGTACTTC
TRBJ2-3 TRBD1 . TRBV24-1 CATSEEGAGTDTQYF TGTGCCACCAGTGAAGAGGGGGCCGGCACAGATACGCAGTATTTT
TRBJ2-3 TRBD2 once TRBV28 CATSRAAGVSDTQYF TGTGCCACCTCCCGAGCAGCGGGAGTTTCAGATACGCAGTATTTT
TRBJ1-1 TRBD1 . TRBV19 CASSIHRGLVNTEAFF TGTGCCAGTAGTATACACAGGGGGCTGGTGAACACTGAAGCTTTCTTT
TRBJ2-2 TRBD2 . TRBV6-6 CASSRLAGGRNTGELFF TGTGCCAGCAGTAGATTAGCTGGCGGGAGGAACACCGGGGAGCTGTTTTTT
TRBJ2-2 . . TRBV10-1 CASSSQRNTGELFF TGCGCCAGCAGTTCCCAAAGGAACACCGGGGAGCTGTTTTTT
TRBJ2-1 . . TRBV27 CASSRKLQSSYNEQFF TGTGCCAGCAGCCGAAAACTTCAGAGCTCCTACAATGAGCAGTTCTTC
TRBJ1-5 . . TRBV30 CAWSPNPGPYSNQPQHF TGTGCCTGGAGTCCTAACCCCGGACCATATAGCAATCAGCCCCAGCATTTT
TRBJ2-7 . . TRBV25-1 CASSEYPYEQYF TGTGCCAGCAGTGAATATCCCTACGAGCAGTACTTC
TRBJ1-2 . . TRBV4-2 CASSQGTLNYGYTF TGTGCCAGCAGCCAGGGGACGCTCAACTATGGCTACACCTTC
TRBJ1-2 TRBD1 . TRBV27 CASSLSGTGLYGYTF TGTGCCAGCAGTTTATCGGGGACAGGGCTCTATGGCTACACCTTC
TRBJ1-4 . . TRBV6-2/TRBV6-3 CASSYSDRRGEKLFF TGTGCCAGCAGTTACTCGGATAGACGCGGTGAAAAACTGTTTTTT
TRBJ2-7 . . TRBV9 CASSFEEGAAYEQYF TGTGCCAGCAGCTTTGAGGAGGGGGCAGCCTACGAGCAGTACTTC
TRBJ2-7 . . TRBV30 CAWSPNSYEQYF TGTGCCTGGAGCCCTAACTCCTACGAGCAGTACTTC
TRBJ1-5 . . TRBV5-1 CASSFIGGHDQPQHF TGCGCCAGCAGCTTTATCGGGGGGCACGATCAGCCCCAGCATTTT
TRBJ1-2 TRBD1 once TRBV11-1 CASSRGQVYGYTF TGTGCCAGCAGCCGGGGACAGGTCTATGGCTACACCTTC
TRBJ1-1 TRBD1 . TRBV27 CASSLSGSGTGYTEAFF TGTGCCAGCAGTTTATCGGGCTCCGGGACAGGGTACACTGAAGCTTTCTTT
TRBJ1-5 . . TRBV7-9 CAGTRDGNQPQHF TGTGCCGGGACCCGGGACGGCAATCAGCCCCAGCATTTT
TRBJ1-5 TRBD1 . TRBV28 CASRFQGAFSNQPQHF TGTGCCAGCAGATTTCAGGGGGCGTTTAGCAATCAGCCCCAGCATTTT
TRBJ2-3 TRBD1 . TRBV10-1 CASSERRDRADTQYF TGCGCCAGCAGTGAAAGACGGGACAGGGCTGATACGCAGTATTTT
TRBJ2-7 TRBD1 . TRBV2 CASQGQGPYEQYF TGTGCCAGCCAAGGACAGGGGCCCTACGAGCAGTACTTC
TRBJ2-1 . . TRBV5-1 CASSLQPTVYNEQFF TGCGCCAGCAGCTTGCAGCCCACTGTTTACAATGAGCAGTTCTTC
TRBJ2-1 TRBD2 . TRBV10-1 CASSESRVVGGLAGGRSYNEQFF TGCGCCAGCAGTGAAAGTCGGGTAGTCGGCGGACTAGCGGGAGGAAGGTCCTACAATGAGCAGTTCTTC
TRBJ2-1 . . TRBV9 CASSVTFYNEQFF TGTGCCAGCAGCGTGACGTTTTACAATGAGCAGTTCTTC
TRBJ1-2 . . TRBV6-1 CASSESLAGYTF TGTGCCAGCAGTGAAAGTCTAGCGGGCTACACCTTC
TRBJ1-3 . . TRBV7-9 CASSLTGHSGNTIYF TGTGCCAGCAGCTTAACCGGCCACTCTGGAAACACCATATATTTT
TRBJ1-3 TRBD1 . TRBV5-4 CASSRDRVGNTIYF TGTGCCAGCAGCAGAGACAGGGTTGGAAACACCATATATTTT
TRBJ2-1 TRBD2 . TRBV2 CASSEGGVLAGEASEQFF TGTGCCAGCAGTGAAGGGGGTGTACTAGCGGGAGAGGCAAGTGAGCAGTTCTTC
TRBJ2-7 TRBD1 . TRBV5-6 CASSRDSIYEQYF TGTGCCAGCAGCCGGGACAGTATTTACGAGCAGTACTTC
TRBJ1-3 . . TRBV5-6 CASSLSGVRGNTIYF TGTGCCAGCAGTTTATCAGGGGTCCGTGGAAACACCATATATTTT
TRBJ1-6 . . TRBV4-3 CASSQGVSNYNSPLHF TGCGCCAGCAGCCAAGGCGTCAGCAACTATAATTCACCCCTCCACTTT
TRBJ2-7 TRBD2 . TRBV4-2 CASSQEWLAGDEQYF TGTGCCAGCAGCCAAGAGTGGCTAGCGGGCGACGAGCAGTACTTC
TRBJ2-4 . . TRBV28 CASSSPGVNPRAKNIQYF TGTGCCAGCAGTAGTCCAGGGGTTAACCCTAGGGCCAAAAACATTCAGTACTTC
TRBJ1-1 TRBD1 . TRBV18 CASNTLGQGGAEAFF TGTGCCAGCAACACCTTAGGACAGGGTGGGGCTGAAGCTTTCTTT
TRBJ1-1 . . TRBV19 CASTISTVGTTEAFF TGTGCCAGTACCATCTCGACAGTTGGAACCACTGAAGCTTTCTTT
TRBJ2-1 TRBD2 . TRBV9 CASSALGAGGLDEQFF TGTGCCAGCAGCGCCCTCGGGGCGGGAGGGCTTGATGAGCAGTTCTTC
TRBJ2-2 . few TRBV29-1 CSVRTENTGELFF TGCAGCGTCCGGACGGAAAACACCGGGGAGCTGTTTTTT
TRBJ2-6 . . TRBV7-3 CASSLISGSGANVLTF TGTGCCAGCAGCTTAATATCGGGGTCTGGGGCCAACGTCCTGACTTTC
TRBJ2-7 TRBD2 . TRBV5-4 CASSPGGGSSYEQYF TGTGCCAGCAGTCCTGGGGGGGGTAGCTCCTACGAGCAGTACTTC
TRBJ2-7 TRBD1 . TRBV11-2 CASSPPGQGVGEQYF TGTGCCAGCAGCCCTCCGGGACAGGGGGTTGGGGAGCAGTACTTC
TRBJ2-1 TRBD2 . TRBV5-1 CASSASGRDGNEQFF TGCGCCAGCAGCGCTAGCGGGAGAGACGGCAATGAGCAGTTCTTC
TRBJ2-2 TRBD1 once TRBV6-5 CASSYPGQGEGELFF TGTGCCAGCAGTTACCCGGGACAGGGCGAGGGGGAGCTGTTTTTT
TRBJ2-4 . . TRBV27 CASSLRTPHISNIQYF TGTGCCAGCAGTTTACGGACACCCCATATATCGAACATTCAGTACTTC